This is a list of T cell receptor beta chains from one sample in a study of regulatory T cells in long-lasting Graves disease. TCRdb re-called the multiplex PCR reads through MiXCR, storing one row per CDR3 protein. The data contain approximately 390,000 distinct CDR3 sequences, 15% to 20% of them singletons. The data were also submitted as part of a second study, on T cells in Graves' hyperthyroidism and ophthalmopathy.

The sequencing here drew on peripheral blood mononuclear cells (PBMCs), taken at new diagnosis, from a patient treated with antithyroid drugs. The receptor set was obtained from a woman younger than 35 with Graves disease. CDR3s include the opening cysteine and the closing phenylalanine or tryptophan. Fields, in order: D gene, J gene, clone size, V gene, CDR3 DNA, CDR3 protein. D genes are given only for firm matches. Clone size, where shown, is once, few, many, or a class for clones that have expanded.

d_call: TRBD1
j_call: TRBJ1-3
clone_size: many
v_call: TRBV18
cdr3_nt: TGTGCCAGCTCACCCACCGGGACAGGGGCACGGAGTTCTGGAAACACCATATATTTT
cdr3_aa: CASSPTGTGARSSGNTIYF

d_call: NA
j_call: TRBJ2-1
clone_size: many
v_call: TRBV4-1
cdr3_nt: TGCGCCAGCAGCCAAGATAGCCCCACGTCCTACAATGAGCAGTTCTTC
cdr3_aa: CASSQDSPTSYNEQFF

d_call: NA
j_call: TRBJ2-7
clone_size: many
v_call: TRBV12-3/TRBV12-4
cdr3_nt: TGTGCCAGCAGTTTCCAAGATGACTACGAGCAGTACTTC
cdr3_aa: CASSFQDDYEQYF

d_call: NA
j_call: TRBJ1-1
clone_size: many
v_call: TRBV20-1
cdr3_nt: TGCAGTGCTGAACCTGACAGTACGAACACTGAAGCTTTCTTT
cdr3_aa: CSAEPDSTNTEAFF

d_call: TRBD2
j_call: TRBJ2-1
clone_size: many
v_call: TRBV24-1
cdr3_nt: TGTGCCACCAGTGACAGCGGGGGACCCTACAATGAGCAGTTCTTC
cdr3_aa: CATSDSGGPYNEQFF

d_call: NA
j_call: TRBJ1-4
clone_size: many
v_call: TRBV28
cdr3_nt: TGTGCCAGCAGTTCTCCGGCGGGGGGGAATGAAAGACTGTTTTTT
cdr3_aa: CASSSPAGGNERLFF

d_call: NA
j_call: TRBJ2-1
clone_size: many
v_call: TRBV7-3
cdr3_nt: TGTGCCAGCAGCCGGGGTCGGAACAATGAGCAGTTCTTC
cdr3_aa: CASSRGRNNEQFF

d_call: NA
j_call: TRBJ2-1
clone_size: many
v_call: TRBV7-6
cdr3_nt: TGTGCCAGCAGCTTCCAAGACAATGAGCAGTTCTTC
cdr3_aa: CASSFQDNEQFF

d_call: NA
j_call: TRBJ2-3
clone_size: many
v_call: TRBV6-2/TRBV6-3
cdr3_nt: TGTGCCAGCAGTCTCAAGCCTGAGGGTGTCACAGATACGCAGTATTTT
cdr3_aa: CASSLKPEGVTDTQYF

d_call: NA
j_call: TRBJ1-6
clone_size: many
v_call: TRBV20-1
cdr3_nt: TGCAGTGCTAGGGACATGATTTCACCCCTCCACTTT
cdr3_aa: CSARDMISPLHF

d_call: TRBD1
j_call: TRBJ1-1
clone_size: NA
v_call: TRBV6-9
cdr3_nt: TGTGCCAGCAGTTATAACCGGGACAGGGGTAACACTGAAGCTTTCTTT
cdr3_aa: CASSYNRDRGNTEAFF

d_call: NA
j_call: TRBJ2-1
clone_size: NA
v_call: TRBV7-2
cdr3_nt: TGTGCCAGCAGCTTATTACAGGGATATTACAATGAGCAGTTCTTC
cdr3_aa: CASSLLQGYYNEQFF

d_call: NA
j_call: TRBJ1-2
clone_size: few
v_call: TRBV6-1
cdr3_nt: TGTGCCAGCAGATTTCAGGGCAACTATGGCTACACCTTC
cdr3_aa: CASRFQGNYGYTF

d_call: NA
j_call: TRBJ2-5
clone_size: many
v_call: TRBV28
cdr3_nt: TGTGCCAGCAGTTTATCTACAAGGGAAGAGACCCAGTACTTC
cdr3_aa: CASSLSTREETQYF

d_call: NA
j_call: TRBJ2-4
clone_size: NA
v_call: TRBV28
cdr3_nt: TGTGCCAGCAGTCCCTCGGGTGGGCGGAACATTCAGTACTTC
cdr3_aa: CASSPSGGRNIQYF

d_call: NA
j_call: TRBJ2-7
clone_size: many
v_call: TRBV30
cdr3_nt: TGTGCCTCGACAGAAGGACTGAGCTACGAGCAGTACTTC
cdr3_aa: CASTEGLSYEQYF

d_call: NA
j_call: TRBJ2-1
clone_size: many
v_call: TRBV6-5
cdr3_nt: TGTGCCAGCAGTTTTATTCAGGGCACCTACAATGAGCAGTTCTTC
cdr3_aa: CASSFIQGTYNEQFF

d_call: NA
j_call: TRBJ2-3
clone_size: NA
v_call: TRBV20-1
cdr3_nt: TGCAGTGCTACCGTAACTAGCACAGATACGCAGTATTTT
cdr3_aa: CSATVTSTDTQYF

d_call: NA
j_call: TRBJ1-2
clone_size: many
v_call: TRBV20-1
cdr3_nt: TGCAGTGCTAAACAGGTTTACTATGGCTACACCTTC
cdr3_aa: CSAKQVYYGYTF

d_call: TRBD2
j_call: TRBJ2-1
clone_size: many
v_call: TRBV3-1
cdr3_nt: TGTGCCACGTATCGCAGCGGGGGGGGTAATGAGCAGTTCTTC
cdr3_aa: CATYRSGGGNEQFF

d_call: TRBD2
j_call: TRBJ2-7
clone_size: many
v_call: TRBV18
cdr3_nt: TGTGCCAGCTCACCGCGGGAGGCGCCCTACGAGCAGTACTTC
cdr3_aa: CASSPREAPYEQYF

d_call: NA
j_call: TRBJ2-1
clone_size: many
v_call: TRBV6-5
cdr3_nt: TGTGCCAGCAGTTACTCGTCCAGGGACAATGAGCAGTTCTTC
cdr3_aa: CASSYSSRDNEQFF

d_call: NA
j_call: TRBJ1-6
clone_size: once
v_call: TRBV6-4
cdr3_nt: TGTGTCAGCAGTGACTCGACGACTCGGAGTTCACCCCTCCACTTT
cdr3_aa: CVSSDSTTRSSPLHF

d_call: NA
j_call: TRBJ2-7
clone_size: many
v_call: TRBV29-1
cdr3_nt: TGCAGCGTTGAAAGCGGCAGTTCTCCCTACGAGCAGTACTTC
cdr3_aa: CSVESGSSPYEQYF

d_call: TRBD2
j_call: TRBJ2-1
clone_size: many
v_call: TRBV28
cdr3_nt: TGTGCCAGCGCCCTTAGCGGGGGGCACAATGAGCAGTTCTTC
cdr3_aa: CASALSGGHNEQFF

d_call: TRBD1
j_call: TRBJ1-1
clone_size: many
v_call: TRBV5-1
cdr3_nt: TGTGCCAGCAGCTTAGGTGACAGGGTTGGGACTGAAGCTTTCTTT
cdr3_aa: CASSLGDRVGTEAFF

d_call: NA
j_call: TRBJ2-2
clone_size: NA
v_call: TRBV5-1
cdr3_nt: TGCGCCAGCAGCCTCACTGCCGGGACCCCCGGGGAGCTGTTTTTT
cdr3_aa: CASSLTAGTPGELFF

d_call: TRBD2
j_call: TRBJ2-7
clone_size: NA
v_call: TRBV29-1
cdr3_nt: TGCAGCGTTCGAGCGGGAGGAGGGTACGAGCAGTACTTC
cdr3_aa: CSVRAGGGYEQYF

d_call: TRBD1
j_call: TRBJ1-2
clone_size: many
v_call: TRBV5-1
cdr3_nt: TGCGCCAGCAGCTTGCCCGGGACAGGGGAAGTCCTCTATGGCTACACCTTC
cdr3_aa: CASSLPGTGEVLYGYTF

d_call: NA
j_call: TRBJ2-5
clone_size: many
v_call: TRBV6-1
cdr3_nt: TGTGCCAGCAGATCTACGCCCGGGACGGTACAAGAGACCCAGTACTTC
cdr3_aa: CASRSTPGTVQETQYF

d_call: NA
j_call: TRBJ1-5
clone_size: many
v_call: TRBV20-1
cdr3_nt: TGCAGTGCTAGAGATCTAGGGAGGGAGGTACAGCCCCAGCATTTT
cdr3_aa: CSARDLGREVQPQHF

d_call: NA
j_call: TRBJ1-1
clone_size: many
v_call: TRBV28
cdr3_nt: TGTGCCAGCAGTATGCGTCCGTCGCTTGAAGCTTTCTTT
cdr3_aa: CASSMRPSLEAFF

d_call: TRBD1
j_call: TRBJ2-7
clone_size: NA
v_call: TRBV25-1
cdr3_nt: TGTGCCAGCAGTGGGAACAGGGGGAGACCCTACGAGCAGTGCTTC
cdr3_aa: CASSGNRGRPYEQCF

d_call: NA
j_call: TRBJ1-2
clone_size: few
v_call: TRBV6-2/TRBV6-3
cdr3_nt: TGTGCCAGCAGTTCCCAGGGTTTCGGGGGCTACACCTTC
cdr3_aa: CASSSQGFGGYTF

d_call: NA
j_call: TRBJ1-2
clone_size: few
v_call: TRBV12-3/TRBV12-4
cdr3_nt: TGTGCCAGCAGTTTAGCCGGGAATGGCTACACCTTC
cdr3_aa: CASSLAGNGYTF

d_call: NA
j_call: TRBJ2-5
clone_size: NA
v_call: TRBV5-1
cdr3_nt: TGCGCCAGCAGCCCGGAGCCCGGACGGGGGAGGGAGACCCAGTACTTC
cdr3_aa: CASSPEPGRGRETQYF